These 16 T cell receptor beta chains were sequenced from one sample in a study of identical twins (dated by TCRdb to about 2016). The library was obtained by 5' RACE. TCRdb names Illumina HiSeq 2000 as the instrument used. TCRdb passed the public sequencing reads through fastp at Q25 and MiXCR, retaining productive beta sequences. Rows are combined by CDR3 protein, so each entry shows the most common genes and DNA. In this sample the table shows about 220,000 distinct CDR3 sequences, approximately 8.3% of which occur a single time. Of the sample, about 2% is held by the ten largest clones. These records were also assigned to another study, of yellow fever vaccine responses in identical twins.

The source material was memory (CD45RO+) T cells sorted from blood. The cell subset or site label, read with the paper, signifies: CD45RO+ enriched T cells. All receptors come from a woman under 30 in good health.

Only a few counts were recorded for this clonotype. The junction departs from the called germline gene at one end, perhaps through a read error. This chain links TRBV7-7 with TRBJ2-3, with a weak D call TRBD2 (6 bases). Germline V gene lookup returns CDR1 SSHAT and CDR2 FNYEAQ (reference sequence). The CDR3 runs to 16 residues. The CDR3 DNA reads as TGTGCTAGCAGCTCGGGTGGAGGGGCCGGCACAGATACGCAGTATTTT. The encoded protein is CASSSGGGAGTDTQYF.

The table lists this clonotype with a few counts. The chain joins TRBV18 to TRBJ1-2; D uncertain. Trimming stripped 3 bases from V and 2 bases from J, with 7 bases between. Germline loops: CDR1 KGHSH, CDR2 LQKENI. The CDR3 spans 13 residues. Written as DNA, the CDR3 is TGTGCCAGCTCACCTCGGGAGAACTATGGCTACACCTTC. It encodes CASSPRENYGYTF. Full variable domain (remainder filled in from reference TRBV18 and TRBJ1-2): NAGVMQNPRHLVRRRGQEARLRCSPMKGHSHVYWYRQLPEEGLKFMVYLQKENIIDESGMPKERFSAEFPKEGPSILRIQQVVRGDSAAYFCASSPRENYGYTFGSGTRLTVV.

This clonotype was observed a few times. In DNA, the CDR3 is TGTGCCAGCAGTCCTACGGGTACCGGGGAGCTGTTTTTT. Its translation: CASSPTGTGELFF. This rearrangement joins TRBV11-2 to TRBJ2-2; unclear D gene. This CDR3 contains 13 residues. V was pared by 6 bases and J by 5 bases, with 10 bases between. Germline V gene lookup returns CDR1 SGHAT and CDR2 FQNNGV.

This clonotype came up many times. This chain joins TRBV6-5 and TRBJ2-1; perhaps TRBD1 as D (5 bases). The CDR3 runs 12 residues. CDR1 MNHEY and CDR2 SVGAGI come from the germline V gene. Deletions cut 2 bases from V and 7 bases from J, with 6 bases between. The CDR3 protein is CASSYKGNEQFF. The CDR3 region has the DNA TGTGCCAGCAGTTACAAGGGGAATGAGCAGTTCTTC.

This clonotype was seen a handful of times. This chain links TRBV4-2 with TRBJ2-1; perhaps TRBD2 as D (6 bases). The germline gives CDR1 LGHNA, CDR2 YNFKEQ. V lost 1 base to trimming and J lost 1 base, with 11 bases between them. The CDR3 sequence is 16 residues long. CDR3 loop: CASSQGDGGSYNEQFF. DNA of the CDR3: TGTGCCAGCAGCCAAGGGGACGGGGGTTCCTACAATGAGCAGTTCTTC.

This clonotype appeared a few times. The CDR3 nucleotides read TGTGCCAGCAGCCTCGCGACAGGGTTCCAGCCCCAGCATTTT. Its protein product is CASSLATGFQPQHF. The J gene is TRBJ1-5, the V gene TRBV28; 7 nucleotides line up with TRBD1. After removal of 6 bases from V and 7 bases from J, the junction contained 9 bases not matched to a gene. There are 14 residues in the CDR3. Per germline, CDR1 MDHEN and CDR2 SYDVKM.

About this clonotype itself: The junction and the germline gene differ at one end; a read error may be behind it. This sequence joins TRBV4-3 and TRBJ2-1; D is ambiguous. Germline CDR1 LGHNA, CDR2 YSLEER. The length of the CDR3 is 14 residues. The chain's CDR3 is CASSQERASNEHFF. The CDR3 DNA reads TGCGCCAGCAGCCAAGAAAGGGCGTCCAATGAGCATTTCTTC.

This rearrangement joins TRBV3-1 to TRBJ2-7, with a possible D match to TRBD2 (6 bases). The CDR3 runs 13 residues. CDR1 and CDR2 from the germline V gene are LGHDT and YNNKEL (reference sequence). V lost 6 bases and J lost 1, with 10 bases in between. The chain's CDR3 is CASRGGVSYEQYF. Here the CDR3 DNA reads TGTGCCAGCAGGGGGGGTGTTTCCTACGAGCAGTACTTC.

This clonotype came up many times. The chain employs TRBV6-1 and TRBJ1-5; D not resolved. The germline V gene has CDR1 MNHNS and CDR2 SASEGT. The CDR3 is 13 residues long. The V end lost 6 bases, the J end lost 0 bases, and 6 bases lay between the germline ends. CDR3 nucleotides: TGTGCCAGCAGAAGTGATAGCAATCAGCCCCAGCATTTT. Translated: CASRSDSNQPQHF.

There are a few counts of this clonotype. The chain recombines TRBV12-3 or TRBV12-4 with TRBJ1-2; D remains unclear. Deletions cut 7 bases from V and 4 bases from J, with 13 bases between. The CDR3 length is 13 residues. CDR3: CASTLRESYGYTF. The CDR3 DNA is TGTGCCAGCACCCTGAGGGAGAGCTATGGCTACACCTTC.

This clonotype appeared a few times. The rearrangement links TRBV6-5 to TRBJ2-2; 8 bases align to TRBD1. The ends lost 2 bases at V and 6 bases at J; junction bases unmatched: 8. The V gene's germline CDR1 is MNHEY and CDR2 SVGAGI. This CDR3 contains 16 residues. The CDR3 here is CASSYIRGRGPGELFF. The CDR3, as DNA: TGTGCCAGCAGTTACATCAGGGGGCGAGGTCCCGGGGAGCTGTTTTTT.

This clonotype was found a few times. The chain couples TRBV7-9 to TRBJ2-7; TRBD2 aligns across 12 bases. This CDR3 contains 16 residues. The germline V gene encodes CDR1 SEHNR and CDR2 FQNEAQ (reference sequence). Germline trimming cut 5 bases from V and 6 bases from J; bases unmatched to any gene: 11. As DNA, the CDR3 is TGTGCCAGCAGCGGATGGGCTAGCGGGAGGGCCAGCGAGCAGTACTTC. The encoded protein is CASSGWASGRASEQYF. The full variable domain, rest sourced from reference TRBV7-9 and TRBJ2-7, is DTGVSQNPRHKITKRGQNVTFRCDPISEHNRLYWYRQTLGQGPEFLTYFQNEAQLEKSRLLSDRFSAERPKGSFSTLEIQRTEQGDSAMYLCASSGWASGRASEQYFGPGTRLTVT.

Concerning this clonotype itself: This may come from a read error, since a much larger clone is one base off. Here the CDR3 reads CASTPTGRGSSPPHF. The DNA of the CDR3 is TGTGCCAGCACCCCCACAGGGAGAGGTTCCTCACCCCCCCACTTT. The chain uses TRBV28 and TRBJ1-6; TRBD1 might be the D (6 bases). CDR3 size: 15 residues. CDR1 is MDHEN, CDR2 SYDVKM, per germline.

This clonotype was counted at least ten times. The genes are TRBV12-3 or TRBV12-4 and TRBJ1-5; D perhaps matches TRBD1 (6 bases). The V end lost 7 bases, the J end lost 10 bases, and 20 bases lay between the germline ends. This CDR3 region has 14 residues. The CDR3 nucleotides read TGTGCCAGCAACTCAGAGGGCAGGGGAGATCCCCAGCATTTT. Translating it yields CASNSEGRGDPQHF.

The rearrangement joins TRBV5-6 to TRBJ2-7, with D maybe TRBD2 (5 bases). The V and J ends lost 3 bases and 4 bases respectively, with 14 bases between them. CDR1 SGHDT and CDR2 YYEEEE come from the germline V gene. This CDR3 contains 14 residues. Here the CDR3 DNA reads TGTGCCAGCAGCTGGAGGATTCGAGGATACGAGCAGTACTTC. Protein product: CASSWRIRGYEQYF.

This clonotype was counted only a few times. This chain uses TRBV7-3 with TRBJ2-3; 7 nucleotides line up with TRBD1. Germline V gives CDR1 SGHTA, CDR2 FQGTGA. This CDR3 has 14 amino acids. V lost 5 bases and J lost 3; bases outside the gene matches: 5. The CDR3: CASSMGQMTDTQYF. The DNA of the CDR3 is TGTGCCAGCAGCATGGGACAGATGACAGATACGCAGTATTTT.